This TCR beta chain was observed in a study of shared clonotypes between healthy human individuals. In the study overall: The study used three CD4 naive, three CD4 memory, two CD8 naive and one CD8 memory plate per donor.

Samples underwent the assay at deep level. Produced via immunoSEQ multiplex PCR; TCRdb's table is partial and in-frame only. Here the sample spans millions of clones, under 95% being singletons. Trimming took off 0 bases at V and 4 bases at J, with 10 bases between the two ends. Germline values: CDR1 MNHEY, CDR2 SMNVEV (reference sequence). The CDR3 consists of 14 residues. Only CD45RO-negative cells positively selected for CCR7 counted as naive CD8 cells, so terminally differentiated effector memory CD45RA+ cells were excluded. This chain connects TRBV27 to TRBJ2-7; D is unclear. This receptor was taken from a man between 18 and 35 years old in good health. Some clones in this sample may be carry-over from other donors' samples. The sequenced material came from naive CD8+ T cells from PBMCs. CDR3 in amino acids: CASSLSSWRYEQYF. The CDR3 nucleotides are TGTGCCAGCAGTTTATCGTCTTGGCGGTACGAGCAGTACTTC.